This T cell receptor (beta chain) appears in the sequencing data of a study of cytomegalovirus exposure and HLA in healthy donors. Study details: Ancestry clustering placed around four fifths of a few hundred genotyped donors in the Caucasian-associated cluster. General study findings and limits: Later analysis associated a missense DCLRE1C variant with TCR beta V- and J-gene trimming. Accurate predictions that matched the HLA-A and HLA-B alleles of most subjects were reportedly made from TCR beta sequences.

Comment on this clone: No antigen is known for it.

PCR involved 60 Vbeta and 13 Jbeta primers. Profiled with immunoSEQ multiplex PCR; TCRdb holds only in-frame clones, not every one. Among about 140,000 clones listed, approximately 78% were seen once. Sequenced input: PBMCs. The receptor was derived from a man between 18 and 35 years old in good health and CMV-seropositive.

The CDR3 bases are TGTGCCAGCAGTAGTCCGACAGGGCCCAATGAAGCTTTCTTT. Translated: CASSSPTGPNEAFF. This chain uses TRBV27 with TRBJ1-1; 7 bases are a match to TRBD1. Germline CDR1 reads MNHEY; CDR2 reads SMNVEV (reference sequence). The V segment lost 5 bases and the J segment 7 bases; nucleotides outside the gene matches: 10. The CDR3 contains 14 residues.